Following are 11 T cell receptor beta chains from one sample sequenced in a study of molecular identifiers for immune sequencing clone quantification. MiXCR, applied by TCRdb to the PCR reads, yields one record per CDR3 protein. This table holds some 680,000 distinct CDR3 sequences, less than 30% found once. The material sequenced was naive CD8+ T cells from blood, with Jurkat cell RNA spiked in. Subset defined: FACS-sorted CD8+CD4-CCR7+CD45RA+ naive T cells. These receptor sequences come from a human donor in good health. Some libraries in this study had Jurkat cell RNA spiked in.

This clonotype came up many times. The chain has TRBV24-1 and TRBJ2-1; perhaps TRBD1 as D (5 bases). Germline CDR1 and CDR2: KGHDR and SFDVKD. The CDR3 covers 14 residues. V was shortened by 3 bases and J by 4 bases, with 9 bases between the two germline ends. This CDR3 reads CATSDTAGYNEQFF. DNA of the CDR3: TGTGCCACCAGTGATACTGCAGGGTACAATGAGCAGTTCTTC.

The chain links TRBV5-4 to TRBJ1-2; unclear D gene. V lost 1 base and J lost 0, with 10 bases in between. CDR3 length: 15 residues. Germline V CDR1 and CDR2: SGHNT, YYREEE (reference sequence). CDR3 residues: CASSLSSVANYGYTF. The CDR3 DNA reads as TGTGCCAGCAGCTTGTCGTCCGTAGCTAACTATGGCTACACCTTC. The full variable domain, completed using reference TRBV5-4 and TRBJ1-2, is ETGVTQSPTHLIKTRGQQVTLRCSSQSGHNTVSWYQQALGQGPQFIFQYYREEENGRGNFPPRFSGLQFPNYSSELNVNALELDDSALYLCASSLSSVANYGYTFGSGTRLTVV.

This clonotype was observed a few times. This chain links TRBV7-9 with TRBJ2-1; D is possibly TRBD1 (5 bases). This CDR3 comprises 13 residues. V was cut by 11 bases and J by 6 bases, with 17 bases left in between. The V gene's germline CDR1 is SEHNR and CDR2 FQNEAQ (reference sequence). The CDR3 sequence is CAASRRDSNEQFF. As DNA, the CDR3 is TGTGCCGCCTCTCGCAGGGATAGCAATGAGCAGTTCTTC.

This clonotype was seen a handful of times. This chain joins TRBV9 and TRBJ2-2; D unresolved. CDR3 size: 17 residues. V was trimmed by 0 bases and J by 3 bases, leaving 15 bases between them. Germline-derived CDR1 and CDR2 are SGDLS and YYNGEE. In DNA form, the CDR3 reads TGTGCCAGCAGCGTAGGGAGTGGGGTACTATACACCGGGGAGCTGTTTTTT. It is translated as CASSVGSGVLYTGELFF.

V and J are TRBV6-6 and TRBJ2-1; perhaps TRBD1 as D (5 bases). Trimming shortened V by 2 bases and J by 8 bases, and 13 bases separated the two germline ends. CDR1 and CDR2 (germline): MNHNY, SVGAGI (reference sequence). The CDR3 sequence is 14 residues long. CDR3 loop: CASSYEAPRDEQFF. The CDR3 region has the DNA TGTGCCAGCAGTTACGAGGCCCCCAGGGATGAGCAGTTCTTC.

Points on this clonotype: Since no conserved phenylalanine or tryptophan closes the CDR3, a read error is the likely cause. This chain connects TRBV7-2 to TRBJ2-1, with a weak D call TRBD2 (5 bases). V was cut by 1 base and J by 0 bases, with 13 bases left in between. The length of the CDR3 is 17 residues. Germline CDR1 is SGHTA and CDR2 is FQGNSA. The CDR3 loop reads CTSSLVGGISSYNEQFS. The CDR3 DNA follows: TGTACCAGCAGCTTAGTCGGAGGAATAAGCTCCTACAATGAGCAGTTCTCC.

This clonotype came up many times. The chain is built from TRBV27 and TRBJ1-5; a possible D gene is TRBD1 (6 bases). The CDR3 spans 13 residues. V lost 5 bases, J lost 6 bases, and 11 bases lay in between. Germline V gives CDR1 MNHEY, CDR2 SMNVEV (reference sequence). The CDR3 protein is CASSINRVQPQHF. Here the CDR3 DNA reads TGTGCCAGCAGTATAAACAGGGTTCAGCCCCAGCATTTT.

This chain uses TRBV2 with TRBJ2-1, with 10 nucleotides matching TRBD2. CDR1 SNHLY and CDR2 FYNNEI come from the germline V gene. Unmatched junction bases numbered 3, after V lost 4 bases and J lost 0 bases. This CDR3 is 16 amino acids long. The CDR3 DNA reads TGTGCCAGCAGTGCCCCTAGCGGGAGCTCCTACAATGAGCAGTTCTTC. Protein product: CASSAPSGSSYNEQFF.

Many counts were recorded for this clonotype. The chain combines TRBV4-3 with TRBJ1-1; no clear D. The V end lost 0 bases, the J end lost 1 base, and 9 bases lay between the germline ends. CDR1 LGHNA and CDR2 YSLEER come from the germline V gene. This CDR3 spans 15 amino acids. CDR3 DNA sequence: TGCGCCAGCAGCCAAGATCAGTCCCCGAACACTGAAGCTTTCTTT. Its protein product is CASSQDQSPNTEAFF.

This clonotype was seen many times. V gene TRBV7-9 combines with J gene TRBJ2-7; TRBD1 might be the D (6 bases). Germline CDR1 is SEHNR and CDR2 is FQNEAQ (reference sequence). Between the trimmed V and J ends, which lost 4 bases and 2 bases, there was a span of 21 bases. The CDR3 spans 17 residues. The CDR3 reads CASSSTSEPGQAYEQYF. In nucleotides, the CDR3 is TGTGCCAGCAGCTCCACATCGGAACCGGGACAAGCCTACGAGCAGTACTTC.

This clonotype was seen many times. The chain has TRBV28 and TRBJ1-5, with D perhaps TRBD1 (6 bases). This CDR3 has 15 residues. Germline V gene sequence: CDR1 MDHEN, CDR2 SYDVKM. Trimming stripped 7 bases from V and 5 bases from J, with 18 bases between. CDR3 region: CASTPTGSYDQPQHF. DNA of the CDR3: TGTGCCAGCACTCCCACAGGGTCCTATGATCAGCCCCAGCATTTT.